Following are 30 T cell receptor beta chains from one sample sequenced in a study of type 1 regulatory T cells. TCRdb itself ran the reads through MiXCR, one entry per CDR3 protein. This sample has approximately 90,000 distinct CDR3 sequences, with less than 40% found just once. Source material: CD4+ T cells, either the whole sample or a sorted fraction (not recorded which). These receptors originate from a human donor in good health.

V usage is TRBV24-1 and J usage is TRBJ2-2, with a possible D match to TRBD2 (5 bases). Germline lookup yields CDR1 KGHDR and CDR2 SFDVKD. The V end was cut by 9 bases, the J end by 3 bases, with 7 bases between. The length of the CDR3 is 12 residues. CDR3 bases: TGTGCCACCGAAGCGGACACCGGGGAGCTGTTTTTT. It specifies CATEADTGELFF.

This clonotype was detected ten times or more. V usage is TRBV29-1 and J usage is TRBJ2-5, with D hard to call. CDR3 length: 14 amino acids. V gave up 3 bases and J gave up 1 base, with 12 bases separating them. Looked up from germline, CDR1 is SQVTM and CDR2 is ANQGSEA. The CDR3 protein is CSVDGSLVQETQYF. CDR3 DNA: TGCAGCGTTGATGGCTCCTTAGTCCAAGAGACCCAGTACTTC.

The chain recombines TRBV6-2 or TRBV6-3 with TRBJ1-1, with D possibly being TRBD1 (6 bases). V was shortened by 4 bases and J by 5 bases, with 17 bases between the two germline ends. CDR1 and CDR2 (germline): MNHEY, SVGEGT. The CDR3 totals 15 residues. The CDR3 sequence is CASSSHTIRGTEAFF. For the CDR3, the DNA is TGTGCCAGCAGTTCACACACCATTAGGGGGACTGAAGCTTTCTTT.

The V gene is TRBV18, the J gene TRBJ2-2; D is uncertain. The CDR3 runs 14 residues. Germline values: CDR1 KGHSH, CDR2 LQKENI. Trimming removed 3 bases from V and 5 bases from J, with 10 bases in between. The CDR3 region has the DNA TGTGCCAGCTCACCCCCTCGAAGGACCGGGGAGCTGTTTTTT. Translating it yields CASSPPRRTGELFF.

The chain joins TRBV20-1 to TRBJ2-1; 12 bases fit TRBD2. The V gene's germline CDR1 is DFQATT and CDR2 SNEGSKA (reference sequence). This CDR3 has 20 amino acids. Trimming removed 6 bases from V and 3 bases from J; junction bases left unmatched: 21. CDR3 amino acids: CSAKPRTSGIISYNYNEQFF. The DNA of the CDR3 is TGCAGTGCCAAACCGCGGACTAGCGGGATTATTTCCTACAACTACAATGAGCAGTTCTTC.

The chain recombines TRBV5-1 with TRBJ2-1; 11 positions agree with TRBD2. V was pared by 4 bases and J by 2 bases, with 8 bases of the junction left unmatched. Looked up from germline, CDR1 is SGHRS and CDR2 is YFSETQ. There are 17 residues in the CDR3. CDR3: CASSPKTSGITYNEQFF. CDR3 sequence (DNA): TGCGCCAGCAGCCCAAAGACTAGCGGGATCACCTACAATGAGCAGTTCTTC.

The V gene is TRBV5-5, the J gene TRBJ1-4, with 8 positions matching TRBD1. Trimming at V came to 4 bases and at J to 1 base, leaving 6 bases not matched to a gene. Per the germline V gene, CDR1 is SGHKS and CDR2 is YYEKEE (reference sequence). This CDR3 comprises 16 residues. This CDR3 reads CASSAGQGGTNEKLFF. CDR3 in DNA: TGTGCCAGCAGCGCAGGACAGGGTGGAACTAATGAAAAACTGTTTTTT.

The rearrangement joins TRBV29-1 to TRBJ2-7; D is unclear. With 7 bases removed from V and 4 bases from J, the gap between germline ends came to 17 bases. The length of the CDR3 is 13 residues. The germline gives CDR1 SQVTM, CDR2 ANQGSEA. For the CDR3, the DNA is TGCAGCGGCAGCTTGGGCGGAGAATACGAGCAGTACTTC. This encodes CSGSLGGEYEQYF.

This clonotype was detected only a few times. J is TRBJ1-1 and V is TRBV6-1, with D possibly matching TRBD1 (5 bases). The germline CDR1 and CDR2 sequences are MNHNS and SASEGT. V lost 3 bases and J lost 5, with 19 bases in between. CDR3 length equals 16 residues. CDR3 loop: CASSDRGRSLRTEAFF. CDR3 coding DNA: TGTGCCAGCAGTGATAGGGGACGGTCGCTTAGGACTGAAGCTTTCTTT.

This sequence joins TRBV7-2 and TRBJ2-1, with D uncertain. V lost 2 bases, J lost 0 bases, and 11 bases lay in between. The CDR3 runs 16 residues. CDR1 SGHTA and CDR2 FQGNSA come from the germline V gene. DNA for the CDR3: TGTGCCAGCAGCTTAAAGCAGCGCAGCTCCTACAATGAGCAGTTCTTC. It codes for CASSLKQRSSYNEQFF.

The V call is TRBV12-3 or TRBV12-4, the J call TRBJ1-1; D call uncertain. Trimming took 3 bases from V and 4 from J, leaving 9 bases between them. The CDR3 runs 13 residues. The CDR3 protein is CASSFQLLTEAFF. DNA of the CDR3: TGTGCCAGCAGTTTCCAGCTTCTCACTGAAGCTTTCTTT.

This clonotype turned up a few times. For the CDR3, the DNA is TGCGCCAGCAGCTTGTTCCACAGCTTCCCTAGCACAGATACGCAGTATTTT. Its translation: CASSLFHSFPSTDTQYF. V and J are TRBV5-1 and TRBJ2-3; D remains unclear. Germline assignment: CDR1 SGHRS and CDR2 YFSETQ. Trimming shortened V by 1 base and J by 0 bases, and 15 bases separated the two germline ends. This CDR3 is 17 amino acids long.

The chain employs TRBV7-9 and TRBJ2-5, with 11 bases matching TRBD1. Germline loops: CDR1 SEHNR, CDR2 FQNEAQ (reference sequence). This CDR3 is 14 amino acids long. With 5 bases clipped from V and 4 bases from J, the junction kept 3 bases outside the gene matches. The CDR3 spells CASSTGTGGETQYF. The CDR3 DNA sequence: TGTGCCAGCAGCACCGGGACAGGGGGAGAGACCCAGTACTTC. The full variable domain, in which reference TRBV7-9 and TRBJ2-5 provide the parts outside the CDR3, is DTGVSQNPRHKITKRGQNVTFRCDPISEHNRLYWYRQTLGQGPEFLTYFQNEAQLEKSRLLSDRFSAERPKGSFSTLEIQRTEQGDSAMYLCASSTGTGGETQYFGPGTRLLVL.

The rearrangement joins TRBV20-1 to TRBJ1-5, with D maybe TRBD1 (5 bases). The CDR3 has 12 amino acids. Trimming removed 1 base from V and 11 bases from J, with 12 bases in between. Germline CDR1 is DFQATT and CDR2 is SNEGSKA (reference sequence). The chain's CDR3 is CSARGGERSQHF. CDR3 DNA: TGCAGTGCTAGAGGGGGGGAAAGGTCCCAGCATTTT.

The chain recombines TRBV20-1 with TRBJ2-5, with 9 bases aligning to TRBD1. The CDR3 is 15 amino acids. Germline CDR1 is DFQATT and CDR2 is SNEGSKA (reference sequence). V was clipped by 2 bases and J by 3 bases; unmatched bases: 7. CDR3 protein: CSARYPGTGKETQYF. The CDR3 coding sequence is TGCAGTGCTAGATACCCCGGGACAGGGAAAGAGACCCAGTACTTC.

This clonotype has just a few counts. The rearrangement joins TRBV11-2 to TRBJ2-7; 8 nucleotides line up with TRBD1. With V trimmed by 4 bases and J by 5 bases, 13 bases remained unmatched. The CDR3 runs 16 residues. Germline lookup yields CDR1 SGHAT and CDR2 FQNNGV. The CDR3 DNA reads TGTGCCAGCAGCTCTACGGGACAGGATAGGAAGGACGAGCAGTACTTC. Translating gives CASSSTGQDRKDEQYF.

In regard to this clonotype: The limits of the CDR3 on the DNA are not certain, so only TCRdb's listed CDR3 is given. The J gene is TRBJ2-1, the V gene TRBV5-1; the table calls TRBD1, which could not be checked here. The germline gives CDR1 SGHRS, CDR2 YFSETQ. From its first to its last residue, the CDR3 has 12 amino acids. The CDR3 region is CASSVGAGSEFF.

The V gene is TRBV20-1, the J gene TRBJ2-2; D is uncertain. This CDR3 has 11 residues. Germline V gene sequence: CDR1 DFQATT, CDR2 SNEGSKA (reference sequence). Trimming took off 7 bases at V and 5 bases at J, with 8 bases between the two ends. The CDR3 bases are TGCAGTGGAGAAAATACCGGGGAGCTGTTTTTT. Translation: CSGENTGELFF.

This clonotype was found once. The chain recombines TRBV5-1 with TRBJ2-1, with 14 bases lining up with TRBD2. After removal of 7 bases from V and 10 bases from J, the junction contained 7 bases not matched to a gene. This CDR3 spans 14 amino acids. The germline V gene has CDR1 SGHRS and CDR2 YFSETQ. CDR3 sequence: CASGGLAGEGEQFF. In DNA form, the CDR3 reads TGCGCCAGCGGGGGACTAGCGGGAGAGGGAGAGCAGTTCTTC.

The sample holds many counts of this clonotype. The chain has TRBV7-3 and TRBJ2-3; a possible D gene is TRBD2 (5 bases). The germline V gene encodes CDR1 SGHTA and CDR2 FQGTGA. V was shortened by 0 bases and J by 7 bases, with 14 bases between the two germline ends. CDR3 length: 15 amino acids. CDR3 region: CASSLTRASGNTQYF. The CDR3 coding sequence is TGTGCCAGCAGCTTAACCCGGGCCTCCGGGAATACGCAGTATTTT.

The V call is TRBV19, the J call TRBJ2-7; TRBD1 matches 8 bases. Looked up from germline, CDR1 is LNHDA and CDR2 is SQIVND (reference sequence). The CDR3 is made up of 14 amino acids. V shed 7 bases and J 0 bases; nucleotides not matched to a gene: 5. The CDR3 nucleotides read TGTGCCAGTACTGGGACAGGCCACTCCTACGAGCAGTACTTC. Translating gives CASTGTGHSYEQYF.

The chain joins TRBV7-9 to TRBJ1-2; D unclear. V was shortened by 0 bases and J by 4 bases, with 21 bases between the two germline ends. There are 18 residues in the CDR3. CDR1 SEHNR and CDR2 FQNEAQ come from the germline V gene (reference sequence). The CDR3 DNA is TGTGCCAGCAGCTTAGCGGCGGGAATCCCCGTGAACTTCTATGGCTACACCTTC. Its translation is CASSLAAGIPVNFYGYTF. The entire variable domain, with the rest obtained from reference TRBV7-9 and TRBJ1-2, is as follows: DTGVSQNPRHKITKRGQNVTFRCDPISEHNRLYWYRQTLGQGPEFLTYFQNEAQLEKSRLLSDRFSAERPKGSFSTLEIQRTEQGDSAMYLCASSLAAGIPVNFYGYTFGSGTRLTVV.

To note about this clonotype: This clone may be a read error of a much larger clone one base away. The genes are TRBV4-1 and TRBJ2-2; no firm D call. CDR1 is MGHRA and CDR2 is YSYEKL in the germline V gene. Trimming removed 0 bases at V and 1 base at J, with 12 bases between. CDR3 size: 17 residues. The CDR3 here is CASSQDFLVLNTGELFF. The CDR3 nucleotides are TGCGCCAGCAGCCAAGATTTCCTAGTGCTGAACACCGGGGAGCTGTTTTTT.

V gene TRBV20-1 combines with J gene TRBJ2-1; 7 nucleotides align to TRBD2. Germline V gene sequence: CDR1 DFQATT, CDR2 SNEGSKA (reference sequence). The V segment lost 1 base and the J segment 3 bases; nucleotides outside the gene matches: 9. The CDR3 sequence is 16 residues long. CDR3: CSARASPGLFYNEQFF. The CDR3 nucleotides are TGCAGTGCTAGAGCCTCACCGGGACTATTCTACAATGAGCAGTTCTTC.

This clonotype was detected a few times. The genes are TRBV9 and TRBJ2-5, with D tentatively TRBD2 (5 bases). The CDR3 spans 13 residues. Germline CDR1 SGDLS, CDR2 YYNGEE. The V end lost 3 bases, the J end lost 5 bases, and 11 bases lay between the germline ends. In DNA, the CDR3 is TGTGCCAGCAGCGAACTAGGTCTCGAGACCCAGTACTTC. Translating it yields CASSELGLETQYF.

This clonotype was counted a few times. CDR3 sequence (DNA): TGCAGTGCCACTAGCGGGAGCCCCTACGAGCAGTACTTC. It codes for CSATSGSPYEQYF. The chain recombines TRBV20-1 with TRBJ2-7, with 11 bases aligning to TRBD2. This CDR3 comprises 13 residues. Trimming took 6 bases from V and 2 from J; bases not matched to a gene: 3. Germline V gene data show CDR1 as DFQATT and CDR2 as SNEGSKA (reference sequence).

The chain joins TRBV4-1 to TRBJ2-6; either TRBD1 or TRBD2 may supply D (5 bases each). V dropped 2 bases and J dropped 3 bases, with 11 bases sitting between them. The CDR3 runs 16 residues. CDR1 and CDR2 (germline): MGHRA, YSYEKL. The CDR3 here is CASSQTGADGANVLTF. CDR3 DNA sequence: TGCGCCAGCAGCCAAACCGGGGCAGATGGGGCCAACGTCCTGACTTTC.

This clonotype was found a few times. V gene TRBV5-1 combines with J gene TRBJ2-2, with 12 bases lining up with TRBD2. The CDR3 contains 17 residues. V was clipped by 0 bases and J by 4 bases; unmatched bases: 4. Germline loops: CDR1 SGHRS, CDR2 YFSETQ. CDR3 sequence (DNA): TGCGCCAGCAGCTTGGATCTAGCGGGAGGGACCACCGGGGAGCTGTTTTTT. Its translation: CASSLDLAGGTTGELFF.

J is TRBJ2-3 and V is TRBV20-1; 7 bases are shared with TRBD1. The CDR3 loop spans 15 amino acids. With V trimmed by 4 bases and J by 0 bases, 7 bases remained unmatched. Germline CDR1 and CDR2: DFQATT and SNEGSKA (reference sequence). The CDR3 reads CSANDRASSTDTQYF. Here the CDR3 DNA reads TGCAGTGCTAACGACAGGGCATCTAGCACAGATACGCAGTATTTT.

CDR3 sequence (DNA): TGTGCCAGCGCGAGGGCGCCCGGGGAGCTGTTTTTT. Translation gives CASARAPGELFF. The chain combines TRBV6-6 with TRBJ2-2; D possibly corresponds to TRBD2 (5 bases). The CDR3 totals 12 residues. Trimming took 8 bases from V and 6 from J, leaving 10 bases between them. Germline CDR1 reads MNHNY; CDR2 reads SVGAGI (reference sequence).